Below are 15 T cell receptor beta chains sequenced from a single sample in a study of T cell changes during pregnancy in multiple sclerosis. The method was immunoSEQ multiplex PCR; TCRdb's version includes in-frame clones alone and lacks a portion of them. Of tens of thousands of clones in the sample, 94% are singletons; the top ten hold 1.5% to 2%. Sequencing was performed on peripheral blood, taken after pregnancy. These receptors all stem from a female donor in good health, enrolled as a control in a pregnancy study.

The CDR3: CSVGGGQGAANEKLFF. CDR3 bases: TGCAGCGTTGGGGGGGGACAGGGGGCGGCTAATGAAAAACTGTTTTTT. The rearrangement joins TRBV29-1 to TRBJ1-4, with 12 bases identical to TRBD1. CDR3 size: 16 residues. Germline V gives CDR1 SQVTM, CDR2 ANQGSEA. Unmatched junction bases numbered 6, after V lost 4 bases and J lost 3 bases.

The chain recombines TRBV10-3 with TRBJ1-1; 9 nucleotides match TRBD1. The germline V gene encodes CDR1 ENHRY and CDR2 SYGVKD. CDR3 length equals 15 residues. With V trimmed by 3 bases and J by 5 bases, 7 bases remained unmatched. CDR3: CAISDYTGGGTEAFF. DNA for the CDR3: TGTGCCATCAGTGACTACACAGGGGGCGGGACTGAAGCTTTCTTT.

The V call is TRBV28, the J call TRBJ1-3, with D uncertain. The CDR3 has 12 amino acids. Trimming left V 7 bases short and J 2 bases short, with 6 bases between. The germline V gene encodes CDR1 MDHEN and CDR2 SYDVKM. For the CDR3, the DNA is TGTGCCAGCACCCCTCCTGGAAACACCATATATTTT. This encodes CASTPPGNTIYF.

The V and J genes are TRBV5-6 and TRBJ1-2; D perhaps matches TRBD1 (5 bases). Trimming removed 4 bases at V and 4 bases at J, with 8 bases between. Germline-derived CDR1 and CDR2 are SGHDT and YYEEEE. The CDR3 length is 12 residues. CDR3 protein: CASSETAYGYTF. The CDR3 nucleotides are TGTGCCAGCAGCGAGACAGCCTATGGCTACACCTTC.

The chain links TRBV2 to TRBJ2-1, with D unclear. The germline V gene has CDR1 SNHLY and CDR2 FYNNEI. This CDR3 region has 11 residues. V was shortened by 4 bases and J by 6 bases, with 4 bases between the two germline ends. The CDR3 loop is CASSGRNEQFF. CDR3 bases: TGTGCCAGCAGTGGTCGCAATGAGCAGTTCTTC.

The rearrangement links TRBV4-1 to TRBJ1-2, with TRBD1 matching over 10 bases. The V gene's germline CDR1 is MGHRA and CDR2 YSYEKL. The J segment lost 3 bases and the V segment lost 1 base, leaving 8 bases of the junction unmatched. The CDR3 spans 17 residues. The CDR3 sequence: CASSQVGQGGFDYGYTF. CDR3 sequence (DNA): TGCGCCAGCAGCCAAGTAGGACAGGGGGGTTTCGACTATGGCTACACCTTC.

The V gene is TRBV29-1, the J gene TRBJ2-3, with a weak D call TRBD2 (5 bases). The CDR3 extends over 18 amino acids. The germline V gene encodes CDR1 SQVTM and CDR2 ANQGSEA. V lost 0 bases to trimming and J lost 2 bases, with 21 bases between them. CDR3 region: CSVEDPVKLAGITDTQYF. The DNA for the CDR3 is TGCAGCGTTGAAGACCCCGTGAAGCTGGCGGGTATCACAGATACGCAGTATTTT.

Only one count was recorded for this clone. The chain carries TRBV28 and TRBJ1-1; TRBD1 might be the D (6 bases). In germline, CDR1 is MDHEN, CDR2 SYDVKM. V was cut by 5 bases and J by 3 bases, with 13 bases left in between. This CDR3 contains 14 residues. The CDR3 here is CASSLRTAYTEAFF. CDR3 DNA sequence: TGTGCCAGCAGTCTCAGGACAGCCTACACTGAAGCTTTCTTT.

This clone was picked up one time. The rearrangement links TRBV2 to TRBJ1-5, with 9 positions matching TRBD1. The germline V gene has CDR1 SNHLY and CDR2 FYNNEI. V was pared by 7 bases and J by 2 bases, with 9 bases of the junction left unmatched. The CDR3 spans 16 residues. CDR3 loop: CASTRTGGGGNQPQHF. DNA for the CDR3: TGTGCCAGCACGCGAACAGGGGGCGGGGGCAATCAGCCCCAGCATTTT.

The CDR3 coding sequence is TGTGCCATTTATGGGACAGAGCAAGAGACCCAGTACTTC. It yields the protein CAIYGTEQETQYF. The V gene is TRBV28, the J gene TRBJ2-5; the match to TRBD1 covers 7 bases. This CDR3 contains 13 residues. V lost 10 bases and J lost 2; bases outside the gene matches: 7. From germline, CDR1 is MDHEN and CDR2 SYDVKM.

The V call is TRBV7-2, the J call TRBJ1-1; 8 nucleotides agree with TRBD1. The CDR3 has 14 amino acids. CDR1 is SGHTA, CDR2 FQGNSA, per germline. V lost 4 bases and J lost 5; bases outside the gene matches: 6. This chain's CDR3 is CASSSQGALTEAFF. The CDR3 DNA follows: TGTGCCAGCAGCTCTCAGGGGGCGTTGACTGAAGCTTTCTTT.

J is TRBJ1-4 and V is TRBV5-5; tentatively, D is TRBD1 (6 bases). Trimming left V 4 bases short and J 5 bases short, with 18 bases between. The CDR3 has 16 residues. Germline V gene sequence: CDR1 SGHKS, CDR2 YYEKEE (reference sequence). CDR3 sequence: CASSLDRYPINEKLFF. The CDR3 nucleotides read TGTGCCAGCAGCCTTGACAGGTACCCGATCAATGAAAAACTGTTTTTT.

This clone was counted between two and nine times. The rearrangement links TRBV29-1 to TRBJ1-1; a possible D gene is TRBD1 (5 bases). Deletions cut 6 bases from V and 2 bases from J, with 10 bases between. Germline CDR1 reads SQVTM; CDR2 reads ANQGSEA. The CDR3 covers 12 residues. The chain's CDR3 is CSVDDSNTEAFF. Here the CDR3 DNA reads TGCAGCGTGGATGACAGTAACACTGAAGCTTTCTTT.

This sequence joins TRBV2 and TRBJ1-4; TRBD1 agrees at 10 bases. The CDR3 spans 16 residues. The trim removed 3 bases at V and 11 bases at J, leaving 12 bases unmatched. The V gene's germline CDR1 is SNHLY and CDR2 FYNNEI. CDR3 DNA: TGTGCCAGCAGTGATGTTGGGACAGGGGCCGTCCGGAAACTGTTTTTT. Residues: CASSDVGTGAVRKLFF. Supplemented by reference TRBV2 and TRBJ1-4, the full variable domain reads EPEVTQTPSHQVTQMGQEVILRCVPISNHLYFYWYRQILGQKVEFLVSFYNNEISEKSEIFDDQFSVERPDGSNFTLKIRSTKLEDSAMYFCASSDVGTGAVRKLFFGSGTQLSVL.

The rearrangement uses TRBV7-9 and TRBJ2-7; weak D call: TRBD1 (6 bases). This CDR3 spans 16 amino acids. V lost 1 base and J lost 0, with 13 bases in between. CDR1 and CDR2 (germline): SEHNR, FQNEAQ (reference sequence). The CDR3 here is CASSLEQGPISYEQYF. CDR3 DNA: TGTGCCAGCAGCTTAGAGCAGGGGCCTATCTCCTACGAGCAGTACTTC.